These T cell receptor beta chains were read from a single sample in a study of T-cell reconstitution after alpha-beta-depleted transplantation in children. One entry per CDR3 protein results from TCRdb running MiXCR on the PCR reads. The sample gives about 610,000 distinct CDR3 sequences, about 11% of which show up once; less than 5% is in the top ten. The source material was PBMCs from the stem cell graft donor, sampled from the stem cell graft. The receptors originated from a human donor who donated a stem cell graft to a child with acute myeloid leukemia. CDR3s include the opening cysteine and the closing phenylalanine or tryptophan. The order of the fields is CDR3 protein, CDR3 DNA, clone size, D gene, V gene, J gene. The D gene is left open where the match is weak. Size is stated for part of the rows, as once, few or many counts, or as a class when the clone is expanded.

cdr3_aa: CASTPGLSTDTQYF; cdr3_nt: TGTGCCAGCACCCCGGGACTATCCACAGATACGCAGTATTTT; clone_size: NA; d_call: TRBD2; v_call: TRBV7-3; j_call: TRBJ2-3
cdr3_aa: CASSLNSASNEQFF; cdr3_nt: TGTGCCAGCAGCTTAAACAGCGCGAGCAATGAGCAGTTCTTC; clone_size: few; d_call: NA; v_call: TRBV7-2; j_call: TRBJ2-1
cdr3_aa: CAISEGRSLHTGELFF; cdr3_nt: TGTGCCATCAGTGAGGGTCGATCCCTTCACACCGGGGAGCTGTTTTTT; clone_size: few; d_call: NA; v_call: TRBV10-3; j_call: TRBJ2-2
cdr3_aa: CASSFGSGRYEQYF; cdr3_nt: TGTGCCAGCAGCTTTGGGTCAGGGAGGTACGAGCAGTACTTC; clone_size: many; d_call: NA; v_call: TRBV7-9; j_call: TRBJ2-7
cdr3_aa: CSARSLVGTGVEKLFF; cdr3_nt: TGCAGTGCTAGATCTCTCGTCGGGACAGGGGTTGAAAAACTGTTTTTT; clone_size: NA; d_call: TRBD1; v_call: TRBV20-1; j_call: TRBJ1-4
cdr3_aa: CASSPKPDRALGNSPLHF; cdr3_nt: TGTGCCAGCAGTCCCAAACCTGACAGGGCCTTAGGGAATTCACCCCTCCACTTT; clone_size: few; d_call: TRBD1; v_call: TRBV27; j_call: TRBJ1-6
cdr3_aa: CASETGLNTGELFF; cdr3_nt: TGTGCCAGCGAGACAGGGCTGAACACCGGGGAGCTGTTTTTT; clone_size: NA; d_call: TRBD1; v_call: TRBV2; j_call: TRBJ2-2
cdr3_aa: CASINTGSSGNTIYF; cdr3_nt: TGTGCCAGCATTAATACAGGGTCCTCTGGAAACACCATATATTTT; clone_size: few; d_call: NA; v_call: TRBV6-7; j_call: TRBJ1-3
cdr3_aa: CATSSRGLSEAFF; cdr3_nt: TGTGCCACCAGCAGTCGGGGTCTCTCGGAAGCTTTCTTT; clone_size: NA; d_call: NA; v_call: TRBV15; j_call: TRBJ1-1
cdr3_aa: CASSFLGGYQNEQFF; cdr3_nt: TGTGCCAGCAGTTTCTTAGGGGGGTATCAGAATGAGCAGTTCTTC; clone_size: few; d_call: NA; v_call: TRBV27; j_call: TRBJ2-1